The rows below give T cell receptor beta chains drawn from one sample of a study of shared clonotypes between healthy human individuals. This table comes from immunoSEQ multiplex PCR, and its TCRdb copy is limited to in-frame clones, with some not included. The sample has more than 2 million clones, approximately 95% seen once. Material: naive CD8+ T cells sorted from blood. These TCRs come from a young man in good health. Both conserved end residues are part of each CDR3. D genes are given only for firm matches. Rows give clone size only sometimes, using once, few, many, or a class for an expanded clone.

j_call clone_size d_call v_call cdr3_aa cdr3_nt
TRBJ2-5 . TRBD1 TRBV28 CASSTDRERYQETQYF TGTGCCAGCAGTACGGACAGGGAAAGGTACCAAGAGACCCAGTACTTC
TRBJ1-1 . . TRBV27 CASMSWVGDEAFF TGTGCCAGCATGAGTTGGGTCGGGGATGAAGCTTTCTTT
TRBJ1-5 . . TRBV19 CASSTPRTGQPQHF TGTGCCAGTAGTACCCCCAGGACGGGACAGCCCCAGCATTTT
TRBJ1-6 . . TRBV6-6 CASSYSPGGFNSPLHF TGTGCCAGCAGTTACTCGCCAGGAGGGTTCAATTCACCCCTCCACTTT
TRBJ2-7 . . TRBV11-2 CASSLGLAGAYEQYF TGTGCCAGCAGCTTAGGGTTAGCAGGAGCCTACGAGCAGTACTTC
TRBJ1-1 few . TRBV10-1 CASREGLDTEAFF TGCGCCAGCAGGGAGGGCTTAGACACTGAAGCTTTCTTT
TRBJ1-2 . . TRBV4-1 CASSQGVVTANYGYTF TGCGCCAGCAGCCAAGGGGTGGTAACAGCTAACTATGGCTACACCTTC
TRBJ2-2 . . TRBV14 CASSQFYTGELFF TGTGCCAGCAGCCAATTCTACACCGGGGAGCTGTTTTTT
TRBJ2-3 . . TRBV29-1 CSVESRGASTDTQYF TGCAGCGTTGAATCACGGGGGGCGAGCACAGATACGCAGTATTTT
TRBJ2-1 . TRBD2 TRBV4-3 CASSQEGPSGSEVYNEQFF TGCGCCAGCAGCCAAGAGGGGCCTAGCGGGTCAGAAGTCTACAATGAGCAGTTCTTC
TRBJ2-2 . TRBD1 TRBV11-1 CASSYGTEINTGELFF TGTGCCAGCAGCTACGGGACAGAAATAAACACCGGGGAGCTGTTTTTT
TRBJ1-1 . . TRBV6-5 CASSYLGMNTEAFF TGTGCCAGCAGTTACTTGGGAATGAACACTGAAGCTTTCTTT
TRBJ1-2 . . TRBV9 CASSVVGESYGYTF TGTGCCAGCAGCGTAGTCGGTGAATCCTATGGCTACACCTTC
TRBJ1-1 . . TRBV10-3 CAIHGDRGMNTEAFF TGTGCCATCCATGGAGACAGAGGGATGAACACTGAAGCTTTCTTT
TRBJ2-5 once TRBD1 TRBV7-9 CATRGLEETQYF TGTGCCACGAGGGGGCTGGAAGAGACCCAGTACTTC
TRBJ1-5 . . TRBV6-1 CASSARGESNQPQHF TGTGCCAGCAGTGCCAGGGGAGAGAGCAATCAGCCCCAGCATTTT
TRBJ2-7 . . TRBV19 CASSPGTSPSSYEQYF TGTGCCAGTAGTCCGGGGACTTCCCCTAGCTCCTACGAGCAGTACTTC
TRBJ2-7 . TRBD1 TRBV19 CASRDRGSYEQYF TGTGCCAGTAGGGACAGGGGGAGCTACGAGCAGTACTTC